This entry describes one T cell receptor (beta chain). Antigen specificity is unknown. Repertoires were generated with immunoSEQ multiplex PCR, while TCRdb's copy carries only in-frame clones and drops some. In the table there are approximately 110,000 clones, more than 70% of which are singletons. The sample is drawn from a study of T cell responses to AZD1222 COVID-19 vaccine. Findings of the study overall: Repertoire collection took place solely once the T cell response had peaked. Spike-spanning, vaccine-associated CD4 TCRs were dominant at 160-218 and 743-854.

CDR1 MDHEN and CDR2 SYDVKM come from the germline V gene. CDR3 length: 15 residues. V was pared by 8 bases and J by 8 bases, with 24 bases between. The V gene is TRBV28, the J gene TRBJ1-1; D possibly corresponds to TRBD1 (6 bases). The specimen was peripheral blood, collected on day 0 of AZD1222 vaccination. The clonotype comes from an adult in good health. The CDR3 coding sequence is TGTGCCAGCGTTTCAGGCGCCTCAGGGGTCGTCGAAGCTTTCTTT. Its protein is CASVSGASGVVEAFF.